The subject of this entry is one TCR beta chain. Its antigen remains unidentified. The data were obtained in a study of OX40 agonist ivuxolimab in advanced cancers. Study overall: Patients achieving partial responses numbered three: one hepatocellular carcinoma case and two cutaneous melanoma cases.

The CDR3 is 13 residues long. V dropped 0 bases and J dropped 3 bases, with 2 bases sitting between them. Germline loops: CDR1 MNHEY, CDR2 SVGAGI. Profiled with immunoSEQ multiplex PCR; TCRdb holds only in-frame clones, not every one. The repertoire has 55,000 to 70,000 clones, approximately 80% of them found once; the top ten carry around 4.3%. Whole-study findings and limits: Among T cells, CD8+ cells averaged more expanded clones than CD4+ cells.

This chain links TRBV6-5 with TRBJ1-4, with D hard to call. The origin of this receptor is an adult with an advanced solid tumor such as melanoma, head and neck, liver or kidney cancer. This material consisted of CD4+ or CD8+ T cells sorted from blood, taken in a trial of the OX40 agonist ivuxolimab. The CDR3 sequence: CASSYSANEKLFF. DNA of the CDR3: TGTGCCAGCAGTTACTCAGCTAATGAAAAACTGTTTTTT.